Listed here is a single T cell receptor beta chain. Participants were aged about 18 to 100 years, lived in under 25 US areas, and enrolled virtually. The study assigned cohorts using participant-reported clinical history. This table comes from immunoSEQ multiplex PCR, and its TCRdb copy is limited to in-frame clones, with some not included. The sample records about 200,000 clones, around 86% being singletons. The CDR3 is made up of 15 amino acids. Germline CDR1 LGHNA, CDR2 YSLEER. V lost 1 base to trimming and J lost 2 bases, with 11 bases between them. This sample is part of a study of blood T cell repertoires in COVID-19. Study information: COVID-19 samples, acute and convalescent, were from the United States, Italy and Spain. PBMCs, B-cell-depleted T cells, or T cells provided the cDNA or gDNA that made up the material.

The chain links TRBV4-3 to TRBJ1-2; possible D gene TRBD1, 6 bases. Sequenced material: PBMCs or T cells enriched from blood (not recorded which). This TCR was sampled from a man in his forties with acute COVID-19. The CDR3 is CASSQGGGRNYGYTF. CDR3 sequence (DNA): TGCGCCAGCAGCCAAGGAGGGGGTAGGAACTATGGCTACACCTTC.